These 10 T cell receptor beta chains were sequenced from one sample in a study of cytomegalovirus exposure and HLA in healthy donors. 60 Vbeta and 13 Jbeta primers were used in PCR. Produced via immunoSEQ multiplex PCR; TCRdb's table is partial and in-frame only. The sample contains about 120,000 clones, around 85% of which appear only once. Sequencing was done on a sample of PBMCs. The receptors were sampled from a man between 18 and 35 years old in good health and CMV-seropositive.

The rearrangement links TRBV6-1 to TRBJ1-2, with 9 bases lining up with TRBD1. The length of the CDR3 is 13 residues. Germline trimming cut 7 bases from V and 4 bases from J; bases unmatched to any gene: 4. Germline V CDR1 and CDR2: MNHNS, SASEGT. The CDR3, as DNA: TGTGCCAGCACAAGACAGGGGGGCTATGGCTACACCTTC. Its translation is CASTRQGGYGYTF.

This chain joins TRBV5-6 and TRBJ2-2; D is possibly TRBD2 (6 bases). CDR3 length: 17 residues. Germline assignment: CDR1 SGHDT and CDR2 YYEEEE. V was shortened by 4 bases and J by 1 base, with 17 bases between the two germline ends. CDR3 sequence: CASSGIWEVRNTGELFF. The CDR3 DNA is TGTGCCAGCAGCGGAATATGGGAGGTACGGAACACCGGGGAGCTGTTTTTT. Full variable domain (missing parts from reference TRBV5-6 and TRBJ2-2): DAGVTQSPTHLIKTRGQQVTLRCSPKSGHDTVSWYQQALGQGPQFIFQYYEEEERQRGNFPDRFSGHQFPNYSSELNVNALLLGDSALYLCASSGIWEVRNTGELFFGEGSRLTVL.

This clone was seen a few times. V and J are TRBV19 and TRBJ1-4; 8 bases fit TRBD1. Trimming at V came to 5 bases and at J to 4 bases, leaving 9 bases not matched to a gene. From germline, CDR1 is LNHDA and CDR2 SQIVND (reference sequence). The CDR3 has 16 amino acids. This CDR3 is CASSSHRTGINEKLFF. The CDR3 DNA follows: TGTGCCAGTAGTTCTCATAGGACAGGGATTAATGAAAAACTGTTTTTT. Supplemented by reference TRBV19 and TRBJ1-4, the full variable domain reads DGGITQSPKYLFRKEGQNVTLSCEQNLNHDAMYWYRQDPGQGLRLIYYSQIVNDFQKGDIAEGYSVSREKKESFPLTVTSAQKNPTAFYLCASSSHRTGINEKLFFGSGTQLSVL.

This sequence joins TRBV29-1 and TRBJ2-2, with D possibly being TRBD1 (5 bases). Per germline, CDR1 SQVTM and CDR2 ANQGSEA. Trimming took off 6 bases at V and 1 base at J, with 15 bases between the two ends. This CDR3 is built from 15 residues. CDR3 sequence reads: CSVGREGMNTGELFF. The CDR3 DNA sequence: TGCAGCGTAGGCAGGGAAGGCATGAACACCGGGGAGCTGTTTTTT.

The gene calls are TRBV27 and TRBJ1-2; 8 bases match TRBD1. CDR1 MNHEY and CDR2 SMNVEV come from the germline V gene (reference sequence). V was pared by 5 bases and J by 3 bases, with 17 bases of the junction left unmatched. The CDR3 is 18 amino acids. Here the CDR3 DNA reads TGTGCCAGCAGTCCCGGTACTGGACAGGGACCTTCCTACTATGGCTACACCTTC. Protein sequence: CASSPGTGQGPSYYGYTF.

V gene TRBV5-8 combines with J gene TRBJ1-3; D uncertain. From germline, CDR1 is SGHTS and CDR2 YDEGEE. The V end was cut by 6 bases, the J end by 4 bases, with 17 bases between. CDR3 length: 15 amino acids. The CDR3, as DNA: TGTGCCAGCAACTTAGGGCGGAGACTAGGAAACACCATATATTTT. Protein product: CASNLGRRLGNTIYF.

Comment on this clone: Other DNA sequences in this sample translate to the same CDR3. The chain has TRBV5-6 and TRBJ1-2; 7 bases agree with TRBD1. Germline CDR1 reads SGHDT; CDR2 reads YYEEEE. The CDR3 length is 17 residues. J gave up 4 bases and V 0 bases, and 12 bases lay outside the gene matches. DNA for the CDR3: TGTGCCAGCAGCTTGGAAGAAACAGGGGATGCCGGCTATGGCTACACCTTC. This translates into CASSLEETGDAGYGYTF.

This chain joins TRBV15 and TRBJ1-5; D unresolved. This CDR3 has 14 amino acids. V lost 0 bases to trimming and J lost 7 bases, with 10 bases between them. Germline CDR1 LNHNV, CDR2 YYDKDF (reference sequence). As DNA, the CDR3 is TGTGCCACCAGCAGAGATCAGGCGCGCCAGCCCCAGCATTTT. This translates into CATSRDQARQPQHF.

Remarks on this clone: Different DNA sequences within this sample yield the same CDR3. V and J are TRBV7-9 and TRBJ1-2, with D perhaps matching TRBD1 (5 bases). Germline values: CDR1 SEHNR, CDR2 FQNEAQ (reference sequence). Trimming pared 5 bases from V and 2 bases from J, leaving 9 bases between. CDR3 length equals 13 residues. In DNA, the CDR3 is TGTGCCAGCAGCCGCGGGGGGAACTATGGCTACACCTTC. Amino acid sequence: CASSRGGNYGYTF. The full variable domain, in which reference TRBV7-9 and TRBJ1-2 provide the parts outside the CDR3, is DTGVSQNPRHKITKRGQNVTFRCDPISEHNRLYWYRQTLGQGPEFLTYFQNEAQLEKSRLLSDRFSAERPKGSFSTLEIQRTEQGDSAMYLCASSRGGNYGYTFGSGTRLTVV.

The genes are TRBV4-3 and TRBJ1-3; 7 bases are shared with TRBD1. V lost 0 bases, J lost 2 bases, and 4 bases stayed unmatched. Germline CDR1 and CDR2: LGHNA and YSLEER. The CDR3 totals 16 residues. This CDR3 reads CASSQDLDRAGNTIYF. CDR3 bases: TGCGCCAGCAGCCAAGACCTAGACAGGGCTGGAAACACCATATATTTT.